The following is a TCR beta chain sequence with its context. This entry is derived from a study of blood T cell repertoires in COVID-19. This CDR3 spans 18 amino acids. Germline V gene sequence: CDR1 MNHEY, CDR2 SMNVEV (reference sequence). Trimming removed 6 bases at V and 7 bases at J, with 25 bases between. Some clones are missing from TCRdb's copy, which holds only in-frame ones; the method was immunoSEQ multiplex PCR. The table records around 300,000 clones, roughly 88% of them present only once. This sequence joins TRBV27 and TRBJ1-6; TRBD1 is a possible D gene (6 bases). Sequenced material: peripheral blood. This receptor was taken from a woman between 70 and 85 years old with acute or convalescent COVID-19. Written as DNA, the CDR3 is TGTGCCAGCAGAAAGGGGTCGGGCAGGGGCATGATGAATTCACCCCTCCACTTT. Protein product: CASRKGSGRGMMNSPLHF.